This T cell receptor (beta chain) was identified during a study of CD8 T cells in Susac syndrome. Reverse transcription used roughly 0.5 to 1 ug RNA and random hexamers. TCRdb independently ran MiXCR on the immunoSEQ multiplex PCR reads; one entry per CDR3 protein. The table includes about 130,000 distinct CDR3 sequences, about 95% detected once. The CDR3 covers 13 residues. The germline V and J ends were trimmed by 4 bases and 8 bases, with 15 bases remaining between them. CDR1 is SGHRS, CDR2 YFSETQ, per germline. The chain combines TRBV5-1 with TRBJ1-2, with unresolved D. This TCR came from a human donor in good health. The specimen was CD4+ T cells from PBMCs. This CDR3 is CASSPTWAEGYTF. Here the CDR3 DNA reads TGCGCCAGCAGCCCCACGTGGGCGGAGGGCTACACCTTC.